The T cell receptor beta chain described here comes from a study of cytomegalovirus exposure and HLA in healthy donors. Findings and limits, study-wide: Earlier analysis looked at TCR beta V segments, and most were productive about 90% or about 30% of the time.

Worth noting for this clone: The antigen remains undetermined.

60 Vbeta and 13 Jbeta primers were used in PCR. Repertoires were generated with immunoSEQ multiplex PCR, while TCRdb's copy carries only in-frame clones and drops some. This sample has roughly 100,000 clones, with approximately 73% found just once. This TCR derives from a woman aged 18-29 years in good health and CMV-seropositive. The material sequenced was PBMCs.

DNA of the CDR3: TGTGCCAGCTCACCAAAGACAGGGGTTAGGGAGACCCAGTACTTC. Translating it yields CASSPKTGVRETQYF. The chain has TRBV18 and TRBJ2-5; 8 bases are a match to TRBD1. The germline V gene encodes CDR1 KGHSH and CDR2 LQKENI. CDR3 length equals 15 residues. V lost 2 bases to trimming and J lost 5 bases; unmatched junction nucleotides: 7.